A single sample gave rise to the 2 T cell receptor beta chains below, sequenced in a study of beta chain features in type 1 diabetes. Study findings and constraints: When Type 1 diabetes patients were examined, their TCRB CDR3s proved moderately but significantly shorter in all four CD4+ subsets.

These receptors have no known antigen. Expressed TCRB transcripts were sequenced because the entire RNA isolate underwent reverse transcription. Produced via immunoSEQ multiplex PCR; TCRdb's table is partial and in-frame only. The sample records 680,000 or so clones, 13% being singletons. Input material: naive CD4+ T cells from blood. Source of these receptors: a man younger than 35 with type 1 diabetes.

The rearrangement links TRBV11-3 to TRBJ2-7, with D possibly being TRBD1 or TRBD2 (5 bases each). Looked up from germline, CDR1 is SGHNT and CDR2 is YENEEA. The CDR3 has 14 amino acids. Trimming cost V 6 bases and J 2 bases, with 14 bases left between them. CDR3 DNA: TGTGCCAGCAGGAAAGGGGACGGGGCCTACGAGCAGTACTTC. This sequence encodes CASRKGDGAYEQYF.

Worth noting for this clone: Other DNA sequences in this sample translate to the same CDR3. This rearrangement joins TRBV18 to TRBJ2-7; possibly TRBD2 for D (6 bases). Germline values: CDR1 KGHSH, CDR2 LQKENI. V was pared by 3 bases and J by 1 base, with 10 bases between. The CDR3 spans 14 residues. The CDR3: CASSPPAGSYEQYF. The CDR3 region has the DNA TGTGCCAGCTCACCTCCAGCGGGTTCCTACGAGCAGTACTTC.